This T cell receptor beta chain was identified during a study of blood T cell repertoires in COVID-19 (dated by TCRdb to 2018 to 2021). Turning to the overall study: Samples from collaborators originated in the United States, Italy and Spain and spanned both the acute and convalescent phases of COVID-19. The prospective study material was composed of cDNA or gDNA derived from T cells, B-cell-depleted T cells, or PBMCs. Deeply sampled blood TCRbeta repertoires from subjects exposed to, actively infected with, or recovered from COVID-19 were included in the dataset. The repertoires were made available in a free public database intended to serve as a resource for research on the immune response to SARS-CoV-2. Samples came from the ongoing ImmuneRACE study (first 160 participants) plus 1,254 subjects from 6 global collaborators. Sample metadata almost always included a de-identified subject ID, COVID-19 status, age in years and sex. Where available, HLA class I and class II types were obtained from metadata supplied by the sample provider rather than from assay-based typing. The paper as a whole reports these results and caveats: The quantity of clinical and demographic metadata differed by source and by participant and was supplied without curation.

The collaborating institutions used their own protocols to collect whole blood in K2EDTA tubes. For TCRbeta analysis, collaborator samples were shipped as frozen whole blood, as isolated PBMCs, or as DNA extracted from either sample type. TCRbeta CDR3 regions were amplified from genomic DNA using the immunoSEQ Assay, a bias-controlled multiplex PCR. As for how the authors treated the data: The number of nucleated cells in each sample was estimated from the amplification of reference gene primers within the assay. Sequence reads were collapsed and filtered to measure the absolute abundance of every unique TCRbeta CDR3 rearrangement. For each sample, productive Simpson clonality was calculated as the square root of Simpson's diversity index over productive rearrangements. This immuneACCESS table, as held by TCRdb, lists in-frame sequences with V and J called but not all clones. Of the missing ones, under half trace to an unresolved V gene in checked studies; the others have no known cause. V and J calls and clone size come straight from that table; D and trimming were deduced from the DNA. The table for this sample lists about 69,000 clones; roughly 89% of them were counted only once. The ten largest clones add up to 4% to 6.5% of the sample.

About this clone itself: Its antigen target is currently unknown. No per-base quality is available; no much larger clone lies one base away.

Between the V and J ends, shortened by 0 bases and 4 bases respectively, the junction contains 8 bases. CDR1 and CDR2 (MNHEY, SVGAGI) derive from the germline V gene. The CDR3 goes from the cysteine to the phenylalanine over 14 residues. Only the CDR3 portion is preserved as DNA: 42 bases, with reading frame beginning at the first base. Sequencing was performed on peripheral blood. The clonotype was recovered from a man aged 50 or older with acute or convalescent COVID-19. Recombination joined TRBV6-5 with TRBJ2-3; possibly the D gene is TRBD2, per 5 matching bases. Here the CDR3 is given as CASSYSVLADTQYF. In nucleotide form, the sequence is TGTGCCAGCAGTTACTCGGTACTAGCAGATACGCAGTATTTT.